The 22 T cell receptor beta chains below all came from one sample that was sequenced in a study of T cell repertoires in cytomegalovirus infection. TCRdb processed the reads anew with MiXCR; each CDR3 protein has one entry. The table has approximately 180,000 distinct CDR3 sequences, approximately 9.7% seen once; the top ten hold about 4.2%. The source material was PBMCs. These TCRs come from a human donor in good health (CMV status not recorded). Some clones in this sample may be carry-over from other donors' samples.

This clonotype came up a few times. The rearrangement uses TRBV18 and TRBJ2-3, with TRBD2 as a possible D gene (5 bases). The length of the CDR3 is 14 residues. Looked up from germline, CDR1 is KGHSH and CDR2 is LQKENI. V lost 4 bases and J 1 base, leaving 9 bases between the germline ends. The CDR3 spells CASSREWGTDTQYF. The CDR3 bases are TGTGCCAGCTCACGGGAGTGGGGCACAGATACGCAGTATTTT.

This clonotype was recorded many times. This chain connects TRBV7-2 to TRBJ1-3; possible D gene TRBD1, 6 bases. The CDR3 has 15 amino acids. V lost 5 bases to trimming and J lost 4 bases, with 15 bases between them. Germline assignment: CDR1 SGHTA and CDR2 FQGNSA. CDR3 amino acids: CASSGGWTEGNTIYF. The CDR3 DNA reads as TGTGCCAGCAGCGGCGGTTGGACAGAGGGAAACACCATATATTTT.

The genes are TRBV4-3 and TRBJ1-1; tentatively, D is TRBD1 (5 bases). Between the trimmed V and J ends, which lost 4 bases and 1 base, there was a span of 13 bases. The CDR3 loop spans 15 amino acids. Germline CDR1 LGHNA, CDR2 YSLEER. The CDR3 bases are TGCGCCAGCAGCCGGGGGGTACTCAGGAACACTGAAGCTTTCTTT. Translated, it gives CASSRGVLRNTEAFF.

This clonotype was picked up one time. A single base separates this from a much larger clone, so it may be a read error. Lacking the conserved final phenylalanine or tryptophan, this CDR3 likely reflects a read error. This chain's CDR3 is CASKASGKESYNEQFL. CDR3 nucleotide sequence: TGTGCCAGCAAGGCCAGCGGGAAGGAGAGCTACAATGAGCAGTTCCTC. This chain uses TRBV28 with TRBJ2-1; 7 bases are shared with TRBD2. V lost 7 bases and J lost 3; bases outside the gene matches: 12. The length of the CDR3 is 16 residues. Germline V lookup: CDR1 MDHEN, CDR2 SYDVKM.

The gene calls are TRBV13 and TRBJ1-2, with D uncertain. The CDR3 is 14 residues long. CDR1 and CDR2 from the germline V gene are PRHDT and FYEKMQ (reference sequence). V lost 4 bases to trimming and J lost 0 bases, with 9 bases between them. The CDR3 sequence is CASSSDGANYGYTF. The DNA for the CDR3 is TGTGCCAGCAGCTCCGACGGAGCTAACTATGGCTACACCTTC. Full variable domain (missing parts from reference TRBV13 and TRBJ1-2): AAGVIQSPRHLIKEKRETATLKCYPIPRHDTVYWYQQGPGQDPQFLISFYEKMQSDKGSIPDRFSAQQFSDYHSELNMSSLELGDSALYFCASSSDGANYGYTFGSGTRLTVV.

This clonotype was detected many times. The gene calls are TRBV7-3 and TRBJ2-1, with D tentatively TRBD2 (6 bases). V was trimmed by 2 bases and J by 7 bases, leaving 12 bases between them. The CDR3 is 14 amino acids. Per germline, CDR1 SGHTA and CDR2 FQGTGA. The CDR3, as DNA: TGTGCCAGCAGCTTAGGGGGGACCCAGAATGAGCAGTTCTTC. This codes for CASSLGGTQNEQFF.

At least ten counts were recorded for this clonotype. The chain recombines TRBV14 with TRBJ2-3; a possible D gene is TRBD2 (6 bases). The CDR3 consists of 15 residues. The V gene lost 2 bases and the J gene lost 5 bases, with 14 bases spanning the gap. The germline CDR1 and CDR2 sequences are SGHDN and FVKESK. As DNA, the CDR3 is TGTGCCAGCAGCCAACCACGAGGGCGGGGAGATACGCAGTATTTT. Translated, it gives CASSQPRGRGDTQYF.

The chain uses TRBV2 and TRBJ2-3; TRBD2 matches 8 bases. This CDR3 has 12 residues. Trimming removed 6 bases from V and 7 bases from J; junction bases left unmatched: 3. Germline CDR1 is SNHLY and CDR2 is FYNNEI. CDR3 in amino acids: CASSGGANTQYF. The DNA for the CDR3 is TGTGCCAGCAGCGGGGGGGCGAATACGCAGTATTTT.

This clonotype turned up a few times. The chain is built from TRBV20-1 and TRBJ2-2, with D perhaps matching TRBD2 (6 bases). The V and J ends lost 4 bases and 4 bases respectively, with 13 bases between them. Germline values: CDR1 DFQATT, CDR2 SNEGSKA (reference sequence). This CDR3 contains 14 residues. The CDR3 sequence: CSAIAGRSTGELFF. The CDR3 DNA reads TGCAGTGCTATTGCGGGGCGAAGCACCGGGGAGCTGTTTTTT.

Only a few counts were recorded for this clonotype. V and J are TRBV10-3 and TRBJ1-5; a weak D match, TRBD1 (6 bases). The CDR3 extends over 14 amino acids. Germline V CDR1 and CDR2: ENHRY, SYGVKD. The V end lost 4 bases, the J end lost 0 bases, and 7 bases lay between the germline ends. The DNA of the CDR3 is TGTGCCATCAGTGGGACAGATAGCAATCAGCCCCAGCATTTT. It codes for CAISGTDSNQPQHF.

This clonotype was counted at least ten times. The gene calls are TRBV7-9 and TRBJ2-1; unclear D gene. This CDR3 has 13 residues. Germline V gene data show CDR1 as SEHNR and CDR2 as FQNEAQ (reference sequence). V was clipped by 3 bases and J by 6 bases, with 9 bases between them. CDR3 sequence reads: CASSFWTGNEQFF. In nucleotides, the CDR3 is TGTGCCAGCAGCTTCTGGACCGGCAATGAGCAGTTCTTC. The whole variable domain, filled in from reference TRBV7-9 and TRBJ2-1, reads DTGVSQNPRHKITKRGQNVTFRCDPISEHNRLYWYRQTLGQGPEFLTYFQNEAQLEKSRLLSDRFSAERPKGSFSTLEIQRTEQGDSAMYLCASSFWTGNEQFFGPGTRLTVL.

This clonotype occurred many times. V usage is TRBV7-2 and J usage is TRBJ2-1, with no clear D. This CDR3 has 13 amino acids. Germline values: CDR1 SGHTA, CDR2 FQGNSA. V dropped 3 bases and J dropped 8 bases, with 11 bases sitting between them. This CDR3 reads CASSLGGWDEQFF. Written as DNA, the CDR3 is TGTGCCAGCAGCTTGGGTGGGTGGGATGAGCAGTTCTTC.

This clonotype was counted at least ten times. CDR3 DNA sequence: TGTGCCAGCAGCTTACTCGGGGACGGATACTCTGGAAACACCATATATTTT. As protein: CASSLLGDGYSGNTIYF. The chain has TRBV7-8 and TRBJ1-3, with D tentatively TRBD1 (5 bases). CDR1 and CDR2 from the germline V gene are SGHVS and FQNEAQ. Between the trimmed V and J ends, which lost 2 bases and 0 bases, there was a span of 14 bases. This CDR3 contains 17 residues.

This clonotype was counted between two and nine times. V is TRBV20-1 and J is TRBJ1-5; TRBD1 matches 7 bases. With V trimmed by 6 bases and J by 4 bases, 9 bases remained unmatched. This CDR3 is built from 14 residues. CDR1 and CDR2 (germline): DFQATT, SNEGSKA (reference sequence). In DNA, the CDR3 is TGCAGTGCCGATACAGGGGCCGCAAATCAGCCCCAGCATTTT. It yields the protein CSADTGAANQPQHF.

This clonotype was seen many times. The V gene is TRBV19, the J gene TRBJ1-3; possible D gene TRBD1, 5 bases. Looked up from germline, CDR1 is LNHDA and CDR2 is SQIVND (reference sequence). The CDR3 totals 22 residues. Trimming cost V 6 bases and J 0 bases, with 33 bases left between them. The CDR3 region is CASRNWGCGVPTASRSGNTIYF. CDR3 coding DNA: TGTGCCAGTAGAAATTGGGGGTGCGGGGTCCCAACAGCTTCACGCTCTGGAAACACCATATATTTT.

This clonotype occurred many times. The rearrangement links TRBV12-3 or TRBV12-4 to TRBJ2-6, with 13 bases identical to TRBD2. This CDR3 spans 18 amino acids. Losses at the gene ends were 5 bases for V and 1 base for J; bases not matched to a gene: 5. CDR3 sequence (DNA): TGTGCCAGCAGTCCACTAGCGGGGGGGATATCTGGGGCCAACGTCCTGACTTTC. Translating gives CASSPLAGGISGANVLTF.

This clonotype was detected ten times or more. The V gene is TRBV20-1, the J gene TRBJ2-7, with 14 bases fitting TRBD2. Germline V gene sequence: CDR1 DFQATT, CDR2 SNEGSKA (reference sequence). This CDR3 comprises 18 residues. V trimming: 6 bases; J trimming: 2 bases; junction bases outside the gene matches: 15. The CDR3 region is CSAASGTSGSGVPYEQYF. CDR3 sequence (DNA): TGCAGTGCCGCTTCCGGGACTAGCGGGAGTGGGGTTCCCTACGAGCAGTACTTC.

At least ten counts were recorded for this clonotype. The chain combines TRBV15 with TRBJ1-4, with TRBD1 matching over 7 bases. Losses at the gene ends were 1 base for V and 5 bases for J; bases not matched to a gene: 4. There are 15 residues in the CDR3. Germline V gene sequence: CDR1 LNHNV, CDR2 YYDKDF (reference sequence). CDR3 protein: CATSRAWTGNEKLFF. CDR3 DNA: TGTGCCACCAGCAGAGCCTGGACAGGAAATGAAAAACTGTTTTTT.

This clonotype appeared many times. The rearrangement joins TRBV5-1 to TRBJ1-1; no firm D call. The V end was cut by 1 base, the J end by 4 bases, with 11 bases between. Germline V gene sequence: CDR1 SGHRS, CDR2 YFSETQ. This CDR3 contains 14 residues. CDR3 residues: CASSLKVPGTEAFF. DNA for the CDR3: TGCGCCAGCAGCTTGAAGGTTCCGGGCACTGAAGCTTTCTTT.

This clonotype was seen repeatedly, ten times or more. The chain uses TRBV7-8 and TRBJ2-1; 13 bases fit TRBD2. This CDR3 region has 18 residues. V lost 5 bases to trimming and J lost 0 bases; unmatched junction nucleotides: 7. Germline assignment: CDR1 SGHVS and CDR2 FQNEAQ. The CDR3 DNA sequence: TGTGCCAGCAGCGAAGGGACTAGCGGGGCTAGCTCCTACAATGAGCAGTTCTTC. This codes for CASSEGTSGASSYNEQFF.

Only a few counts were recorded for this clonotype. V usage is TRBV7-9 and J usage is TRBJ1-5, with no clear D. This CDR3 contains 17 residues. CDR1 is SEHNR and CDR2 is FQNEAQ in the germline V gene (reference sequence). V was pared by 4 bases and J by 3 bases, with 19 bases between. CDR3 in amino acids: CASSSSYERFYNQPQHF. For the CDR3, the DNA is TGTGCCAGCAGCTCCTCTTACGAGAGGTTCTACAATCAGCCCCAGCATTTT.

This clonotype occurred a few times. This sequence joins TRBV7-2 and TRBJ2-5; D remains ambiguous. From germline, CDR1 is SGHTA and CDR2 FQGNSA. CDR3 length: 14 residues. Between the trimmed V and J ends, which lost 7 bases and 5 bases, there was a span of 17 bases. In DNA, the CDR3 is TGTGCCAGCACCCGTAATGCGGCTGGGGAGACCCAGTACTTC. This gives the protein CASTRNAAGETQYF.